These 17 T cell receptor beta chains originate from one sample sequenced in a study of spatial heterogeneity in lung cancer. One entry per CDR3 protein, called by TCRdb with MiXCR from the 5' RACE reads. The data contain 15,000 to 20,000 distinct CDR3 sequences, 6.5% to 8.5% of them singletons. Time point in this sample: sample taken at primary tumor resection. These receptors have no known antigen. Study findings and constraints: Tumor mutation count correlated with how many alpha and beta TCRs expanded intratumorally.

The source was lung tumor tissue, collected at surgery. The receptor source for this set is a male donor with early-stage non-small cell lung cancer.

This clonotype was observed a handful of times. The V and J genes are TRBV20-1 and TRBJ2-2; 11 nucleotides agree with TRBD2. The germline gives CDR1 DFQATT, CDR2 SNEGSKA (reference sequence). This CDR3 comprises 15 residues. The V gene end was trimmed by 2 bases and the J gene end by 7 bases; junction bases not matched to a gene: 6. The CDR3 DNA sequence: TGCAGTGCTAGACTAGCGGGGGGCCGTGGCGGGGAGCTGTTTTTT. Translating gives CSARLAGGRGGELFF.

This clonotype was recorded many times. The chain has TRBV25-1 and TRBJ1-2; 7 bases line up with TRBD1. The germline V gene encodes CDR1 MGHDK and CDR2 SYGVNS. The ends lost 3 bases at V and 5 bases at J; junction bases unmatched: 9. This CDR3 spans 15 amino acids. CDR3 nucleotide sequence: TGTGCCAGCAGTGAGTCCAACCGGGACAGTTATGGCTACACCTTC. It encodes CASSESNRDSYGYTF.

There are many counts of this clonotype. The gene calls are TRBV15 and TRBJ2-1; either TRBD1 or TRBD2 may supply D (6 bases each). Germline CDR1 reads LNHNV; CDR2 reads YYDKDF (reference sequence). The CDR3 runs to 12 residues. The V gene lost 0 bases and the J gene lost 10 bases, with 7 bases spanning the gap. CDR3 DNA: TGTGCCACCAGCAGAGAGGGGGGCGAGCAGTTCTTC. Protein: CATSREGGEQFF.

The sample holds many counts of this clonotype. V gene TRBV30 combines with J gene TRBJ2-5; no firm D call. The germline CDR1 and CDR2 sequences are GTSNPN and SVGIG (reference sequence). V gave up 2 bases and J gave up 1 base, with 8 bases separating them. The CDR3 is 13 residues long. The DNA for the CDR3 is TGTGCCTGGAGTAACCACCGCCAAGAGACCCAGTACTTC. Protein: CAWSNHRQETQYF.

This clonotype was detected ten times or more. The genes are TRBV9 and TRBJ2-1; D is perhaps TRBD2 (5 bases). The V gene lost 0 bases and the J gene lost 4 bases, with 14 bases spanning the gap. Germline CDR1 is SGDLS and CDR2 is YYNGEE. CDR3 length: 16 amino acids. The DNA of the CDR3 is TGTGCCAGCAGCGTAGGGGCTAGCTCCCTTTACAATGAGCAGTTCTTC. Protein: CASSVGASSLYNEQFF.

This clonotype was counted many times. The CDR3 DNA follows: TGTGCCAGCAGTTTTACCAGAAATGAGCAGTTCTTC. Protein: CASSFTRNEQFF. The chain carries TRBV28 and TRBJ2-1; no definite D call. With 3 bases removed from V and 7 bases from J, the gap between germline ends came to 7 bases. Germline V gene data show CDR1 as MDHEN and CDR2 as SYDVKM. This CDR3 region has 12 residues.

There are a few counts of this clonotype. One junction end does not reproduce the germline sequence, and a read error may be involved. J is TRBJ2-1 and V is TRBV7-7; D may be TRBD1 (6 bases). This CDR3 is 13 amino acids long. Germline CDR1 is SSHAT and CDR2 is FNYEAQ (reference sequence). The CDR3 DNA sequence: TGTGCTAGCAGCCCGCAGGGGATTGGTGAGCAGTTCTTC. Its translation is CASSPQGIGEQFF.

The genes are TRBV6-5 and TRBJ2-1; no clear D. Germline V lookup: CDR1 MNHEY, CDR2 SVGAGI. The length of the CDR3 is 13 residues. The ends were cut back, 0 bases at V and 6 bases at J, with 6 bases in the middle. The CDR3 bases are TGTGCCAGCAGTTACTCGAGTATCAATGAGCAGTTCTTC. Translating gives CASSYSSINEQFF.

This clonotype was picked up a small number of times. The chain employs TRBV24-1 and TRBJ2-2, with D perhaps matching TRBD1 (5 bases). CDR3 length: 16 residues. Between the trimmed V and J ends, which lost 1 base and 3 bases, there was a span of 11 bases. Germline CDR1 and CDR2: KGHDR and SFDVKD. The CDR3 bases are TGTGCCACCAGTGATTTATCCCAGGGTCACACCGGGGAGCTGTTTTTT. It is translated as CATSDLSQGHTGELFF.

This clonotype was found many times. This rearrangement joins TRBV11-2 to TRBJ1-1; D is undetermined. From germline, CDR1 is SGHAT and CDR2 FQNNGV. The CDR3 contains 13 residues. V gave up 1 base and J gave up 8 bases, with 11 bases separating them. The CDR3 DNA sequence: TGTGCCAGCAGCTTAGTCGCAGGTTTAGAAGCTTTCTTT. Its protein is CASSLVAGLEAFF.

This clonotype appeared a few times. In DNA, the CDR3 is TGTGCCATCAGTGGTACAGACACTGAAGCTTTCTTT. Translating gives CAISGTDTEAFF. The chain couples TRBV10-3 to TRBJ1-1; D not resolved. The V gene lost 4 bases and the J gene lost 3 bases, with 6 bases spanning the gap. CDR1 and CDR2 (germline): ENHRY, SYGVKD. The CDR3 covers 12 residues.

The chain uses TRBV7-9 and TRBJ1-6, with 8 bases aligning to TRBD1. The CDR3 covers 15 residues. V dropped 4 bases and J dropped 7; count of bases not matched to a gene: 6. Germline-derived CDR1 and CDR2 are SEHNR and FQNEAQ (reference sequence). CDR3 DNA: TGTGCCAGCAGCTCCCAGGGGGCTAACAATTCACCCCTCCACTTT. The encoded protein is CASSSQGANNSPLHF.

This clonotype was observed at least ten times. The V call is TRBV7-6, the J call TRBJ2-2; D unclear. Looked up from germline, CDR1 is SGHVS and CDR2 is FNYEAQ. The ends were cut back, 3 bases at V and 4 bases at J, with 12 bases in the middle. The CDR3 has 15 amino acids. CDR3 residues: CASSFGQTSTGELFF. The CDR3 DNA reads as TGTGCCAGCAGCTTCGGCCAGACATCCACCGGGGAGCTGTTTTTT.

This clonotype occurred many times. The J gene is TRBJ1-6, the V gene TRBV10-3; D gene ambiguous. V was pared by 0 bases and J by 8 bases, with 11 bases between. Germline CDR1 and CDR2: ENHRY and SYGVKD. The length of the CDR3 is 15 residues. The CDR3 DNA is TGTGCCATCAGTGAGTCGAACAGCCGAGATTCACCCCTCCACTTT. Translated: CAISESNSRDSPLHF.

This clonotype has ten or more counts. This chain connects TRBV20-1 to TRBJ1-1; TRBD1 might be the D (6 bases). This CDR3 contains 13 residues. Germline V gives CDR1 DFQATT, CDR2 SNEGSKA (reference sequence). Trimming stripped 6 bases from V and 3 bases from J, with 14 bases between. As DNA, the CDR3 is TGCAGTGCCCGGACAGTCTTTTACACTGAAGCTTTCTTT. This codes for CSARTVFYTEAFF.

This chain connects TRBV6-6 to TRBJ1-2; D gene ambiguous. The V and J ends lost 10 bases and 5 bases respectively, with 17 bases between them. CDR1 is MNHNY, CDR2 SVGAGI, per germline (reference sequence). CDR3 length: 13 residues. This CDR3 reads CATQRAEGYGYTF. The CDR3 nucleotides are TGTGCCACCCAAAGGGCAGAAGGATATGGCTACACCTTC.

The chain recombines TRBV28 with TRBJ1-5, with 9 bases identical to TRBD1. This CDR3 is 15 amino acids long. The germline gives CDR1 MDHEN, CDR2 SYDVKM. The V gene end was trimmed by 7 bases and the J gene end by 5 bases; junction bases not matched to a gene: 9. CDR3 nucleotides: TGTGCCAGCACCATACGGAACAGGGGGCATCAGCCCCAGCATTTT. Residues: CASTIRNRGHQPQHF.